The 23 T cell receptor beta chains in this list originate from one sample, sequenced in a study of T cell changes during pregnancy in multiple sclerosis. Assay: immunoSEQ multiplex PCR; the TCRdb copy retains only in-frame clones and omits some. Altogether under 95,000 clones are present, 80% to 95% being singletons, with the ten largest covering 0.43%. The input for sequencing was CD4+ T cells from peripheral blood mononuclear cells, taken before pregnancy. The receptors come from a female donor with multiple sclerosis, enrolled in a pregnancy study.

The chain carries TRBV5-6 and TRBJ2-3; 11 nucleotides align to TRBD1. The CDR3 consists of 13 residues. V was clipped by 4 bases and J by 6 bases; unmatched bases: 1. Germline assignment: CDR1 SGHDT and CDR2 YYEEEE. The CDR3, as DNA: TGTGCCAGCAGCGGGGACAGGGGGGATACGCAGTATTTT. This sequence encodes CASSGDRGDTQYF. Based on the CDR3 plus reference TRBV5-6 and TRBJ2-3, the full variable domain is DAGVTQSPTHLIKTRGQQVTLRCSPKSGHDTVSWYQQALGQGPQFIFQYYEEEERQRGNFPDRFSGHQFPNYSSELNVNALLLGDSALYLCASSGDRGDTQYFGPGTRLTVL.

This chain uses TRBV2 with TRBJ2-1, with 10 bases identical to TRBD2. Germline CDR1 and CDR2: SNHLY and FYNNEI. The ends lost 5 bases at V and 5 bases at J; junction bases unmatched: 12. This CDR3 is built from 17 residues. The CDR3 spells CASSPLSGLALNNEQFF. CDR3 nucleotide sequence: TGTGCCAGCAGTCCCCTCTCGGGACTAGCGTTGAACAATGAGCAGTTCTTC.

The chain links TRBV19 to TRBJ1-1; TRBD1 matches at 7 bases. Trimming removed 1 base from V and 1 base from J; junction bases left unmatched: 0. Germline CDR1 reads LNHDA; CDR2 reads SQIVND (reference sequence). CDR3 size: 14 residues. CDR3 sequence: CASSIGDRNTEAFF. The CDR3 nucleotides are TGTGCCAGTAGTATAGGGGACAGGAACACTGAAGCTTTCTTT.

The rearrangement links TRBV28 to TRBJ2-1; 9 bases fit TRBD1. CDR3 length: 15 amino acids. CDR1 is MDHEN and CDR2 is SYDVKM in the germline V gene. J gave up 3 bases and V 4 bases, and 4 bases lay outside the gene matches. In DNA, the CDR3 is TGTGCCAGCAGTTCCATGGGACAGGGCTACAATGAGCAGTTCTTC. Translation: CASSSMGQGYNEQFF.

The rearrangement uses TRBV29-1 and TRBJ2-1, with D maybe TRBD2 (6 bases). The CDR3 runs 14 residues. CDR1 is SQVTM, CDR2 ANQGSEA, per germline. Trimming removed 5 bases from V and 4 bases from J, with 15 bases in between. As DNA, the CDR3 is TGCAGCGTTCCCCCGGCGGGGAGATACAATGAGCAGTTCTTC. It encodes CSVPPAGRYNEQFF.

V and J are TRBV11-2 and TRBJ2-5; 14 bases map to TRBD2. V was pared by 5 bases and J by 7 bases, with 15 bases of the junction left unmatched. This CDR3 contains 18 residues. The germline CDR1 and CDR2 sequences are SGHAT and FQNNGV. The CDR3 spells CASSRTSTSGGEGGTQYF. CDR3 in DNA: TGTGCCAGCAGCCGAACCTCGACTAGCGGGGGGGAAGGAGGGACCCAGTACTTC.

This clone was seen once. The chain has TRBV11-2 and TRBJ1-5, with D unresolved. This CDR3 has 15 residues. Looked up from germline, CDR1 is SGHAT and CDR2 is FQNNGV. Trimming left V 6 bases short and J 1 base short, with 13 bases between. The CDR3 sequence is CASRHLRGSNQPQHF. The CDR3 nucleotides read TGTGCCAGCAGACACTTGCGGGGAAGCAATCAGCCCCAGCATTTT.

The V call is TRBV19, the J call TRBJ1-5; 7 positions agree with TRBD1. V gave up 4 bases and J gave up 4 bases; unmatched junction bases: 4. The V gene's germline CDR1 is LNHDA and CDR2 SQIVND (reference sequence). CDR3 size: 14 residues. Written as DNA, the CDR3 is TGTGCCAGTAGTACCTTGGGACAGAATCAGCCCCAGCATTTT. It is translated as CASSTLGQNQPQHF.

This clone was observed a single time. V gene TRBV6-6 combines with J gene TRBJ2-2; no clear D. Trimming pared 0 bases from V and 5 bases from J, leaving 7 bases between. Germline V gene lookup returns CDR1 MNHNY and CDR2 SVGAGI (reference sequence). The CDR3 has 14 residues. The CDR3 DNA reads TGTGCCAGCAGTTACTCTGACTCGACCGGGGAGCTGTTTTTT. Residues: CASSYSDSTGELFF.

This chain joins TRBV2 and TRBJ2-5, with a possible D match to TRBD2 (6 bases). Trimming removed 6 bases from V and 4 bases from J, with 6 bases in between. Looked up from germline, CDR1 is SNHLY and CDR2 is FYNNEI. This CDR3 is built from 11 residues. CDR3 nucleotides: TGTGCCAGCAGGGGGGGAGAGACCCAGTACTTC. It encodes CASRGGETQYF.

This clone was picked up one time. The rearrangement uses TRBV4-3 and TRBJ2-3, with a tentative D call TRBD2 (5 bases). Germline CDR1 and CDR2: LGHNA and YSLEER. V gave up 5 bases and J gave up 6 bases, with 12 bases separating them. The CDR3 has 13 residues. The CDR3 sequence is CASSSGPGDTQYF. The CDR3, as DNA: TGCGCCAGCAGCAGCGGACCCGGGGATACGCAGTATTTT.

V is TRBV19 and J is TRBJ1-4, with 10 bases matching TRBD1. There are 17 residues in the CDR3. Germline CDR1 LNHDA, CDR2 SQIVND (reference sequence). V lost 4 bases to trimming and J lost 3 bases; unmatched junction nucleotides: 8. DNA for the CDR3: TGTGCCAGTAGTACCTCCCGGGACAGGGGTTCTAATGAAAAACTGTTTTTT. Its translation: CASSTSRDRGSNEKLFF.

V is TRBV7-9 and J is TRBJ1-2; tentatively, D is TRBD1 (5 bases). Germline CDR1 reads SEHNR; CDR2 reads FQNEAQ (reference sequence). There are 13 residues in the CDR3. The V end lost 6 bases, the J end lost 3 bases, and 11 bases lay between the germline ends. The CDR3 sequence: CASSSRQYYGYTF. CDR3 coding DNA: TGTGCCAGCAGTTCCCGACAGTACTATGGCTACACCTTC.

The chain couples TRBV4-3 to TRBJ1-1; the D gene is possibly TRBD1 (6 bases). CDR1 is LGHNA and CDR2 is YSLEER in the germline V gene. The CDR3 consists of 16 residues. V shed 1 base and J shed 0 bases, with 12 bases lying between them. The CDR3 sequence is CASSQGPGGLNTEAFF. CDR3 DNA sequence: TGCGCCAGCAGCCAAGGCCCGGGGGGCTTGAACACTGAAGCTTTCTTT.

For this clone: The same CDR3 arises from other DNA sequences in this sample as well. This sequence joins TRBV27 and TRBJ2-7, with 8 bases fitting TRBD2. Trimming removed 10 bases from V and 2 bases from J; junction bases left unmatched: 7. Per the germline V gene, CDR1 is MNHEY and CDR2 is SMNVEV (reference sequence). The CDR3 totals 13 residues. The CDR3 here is CATTRAGAYEQYF. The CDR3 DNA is TGTGCCACCACCCGAGCGGGAGCCTACGAGCAGTACTTC.

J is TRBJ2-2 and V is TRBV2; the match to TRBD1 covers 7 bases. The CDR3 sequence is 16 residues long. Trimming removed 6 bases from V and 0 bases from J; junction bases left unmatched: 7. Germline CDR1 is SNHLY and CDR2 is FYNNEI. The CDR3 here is CASSQQGPANTGELFF. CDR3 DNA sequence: TGTGCCAGCAGCCAACAGGGGCCTGCGAACACCGGGGAGCTGTTTTTT.

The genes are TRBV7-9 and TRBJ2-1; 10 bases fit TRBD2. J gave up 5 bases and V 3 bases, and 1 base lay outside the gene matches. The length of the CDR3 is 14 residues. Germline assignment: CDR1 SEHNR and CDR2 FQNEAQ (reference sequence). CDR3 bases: TGTGCCAGCAGCTTCGGGACTAGCGACAATGAGCAGTTCTTC. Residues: CASSFGTSDNEQFF.

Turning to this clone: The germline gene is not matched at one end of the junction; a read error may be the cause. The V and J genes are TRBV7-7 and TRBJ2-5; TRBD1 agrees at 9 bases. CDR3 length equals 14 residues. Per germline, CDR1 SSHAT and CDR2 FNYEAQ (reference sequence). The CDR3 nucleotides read TGTGCTAGCAGCGCTACAGGGGGCGCGGAGACCCAGTACTTC. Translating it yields CASSATGGAETQYF.

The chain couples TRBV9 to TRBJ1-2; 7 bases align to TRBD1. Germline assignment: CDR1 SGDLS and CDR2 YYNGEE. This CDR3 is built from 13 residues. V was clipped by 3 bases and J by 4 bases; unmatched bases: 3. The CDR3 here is CASSEGQSYGYTF. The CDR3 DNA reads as TGTGCCAGCAGCGAGGGACAGAGCTATGGCTACACCTTC.

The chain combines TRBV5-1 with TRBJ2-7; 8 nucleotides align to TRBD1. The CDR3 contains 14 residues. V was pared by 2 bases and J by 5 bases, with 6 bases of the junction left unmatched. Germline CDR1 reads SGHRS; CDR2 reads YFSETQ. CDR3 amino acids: CASSLRQGANEQYF. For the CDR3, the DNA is TGCGCCAGCAGCTTAAGGCAGGGGGCAAACGAGCAGTACTTC.

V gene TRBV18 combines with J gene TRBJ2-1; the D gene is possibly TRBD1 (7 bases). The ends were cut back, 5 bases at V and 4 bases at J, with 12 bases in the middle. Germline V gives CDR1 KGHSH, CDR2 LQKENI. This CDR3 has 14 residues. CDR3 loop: CASSAAGGYNEQFF. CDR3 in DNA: TGTGCCAGCTCAGCGGCAGGGGGGTACAATGAGCAGTTCTTC.

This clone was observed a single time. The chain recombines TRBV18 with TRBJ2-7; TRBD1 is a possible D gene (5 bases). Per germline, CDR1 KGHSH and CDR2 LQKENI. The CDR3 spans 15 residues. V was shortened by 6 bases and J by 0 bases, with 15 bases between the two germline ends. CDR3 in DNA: TGTGCCAGCTCTCCAGGACAACCCGGCTCCTACGAGCAGTACTTC. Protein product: CASSPGQPGSYEQYF.

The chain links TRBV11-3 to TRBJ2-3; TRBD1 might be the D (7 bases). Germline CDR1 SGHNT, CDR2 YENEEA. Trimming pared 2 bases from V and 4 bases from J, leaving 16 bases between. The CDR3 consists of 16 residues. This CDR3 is CASSLRVRGVADTQYF. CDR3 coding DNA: TGTGCCAGCAGCTTAAGGGTCAGGGGGGTAGCAGATACGCAGTATTTT.